Below are 8 T cell receptor beta chains sequenced from a single sample in a study of blood T cell repertoires in COVID-19. Profiling relied on immunoSEQ multiplex PCR, and the TCRdb table lists in-frame clones only, not all of them. The profile shows 390,000 or so clones, around 90% of them singletons. Sequencing used peripheral blood. These receptors originate from a woman aged 25 to 39 with COVID-19, enrolled during active disease.

This clone is a singleton in its sample. This chain connects TRBV7-8 to TRBJ1-1; D gene unclear. Germline V gene lookup returns CDR1 SGHVS and CDR2 FQNEAQ. Deletions cut 0 bases from V and 4 bases from J, with 18 bases between. CDR3 length: 17 amino acids. DNA of the CDR3: TGTGCCAGCAGCTTAGCTTCAGAGACAACCCGACCCACTGAAGCTTTCTTT. As protein: CASSLASETTRPTEAFF. The full variable domain, in which reference TRBV7-8 and TRBJ1-1 provide the parts outside the CDR3, is GAGVSQSPRYKVAKRGQDVALRCDPISGHVSLFWYQQALGQGPEFLTYFQNEAQLDKSGLPSDRFFAERPEGSVSTLKIQRTQQEDSAVYLCASSLASETTRPTEAFFGQGTRLTVV.

The genes are TRBV6-2 or TRBV6-3 and TRBJ1-2; TRBD1 matches 9 bases. Trimming at V came to 6 bases and at J to 12 bases, leaving 11 bases not matched to a gene. From germline, CDR1 is MNHEY and CDR2 SVGEGT. The CDR3 totals 13 residues. This CDR3 is CASSPSLQGANTF. The CDR3 bases are TGTGCCAGCAGCCCATCCCTACAGGGGGCTAACACCTTC.

V is TRBV9 and J is TRBJ1-3, with unresolved D. With 2 bases removed from V and 4 bases from J, the gap between germline ends came to 16 bases. CDR3 size: 16 residues. In germline, CDR1 is SGDLS, CDR2 YYNGEE. CDR3 sequence reads: CASSVDFSNPGNTIYF. DNA for the CDR3: TGTGCCAGCAGCGTTGACTTCAGCAATCCCGGAAACACCATATATTTT.

The chain links TRBV2 to TRBJ2-7, with D maybe TRBD2 (5 bases). CDR1 is SNHLY, CDR2 FYNNEI, per germline. The CDR3 extends over 15 amino acids. The V end lost 10 bases, the J end lost 3 bases, and 22 bases lay between the germline ends. The CDR3 reads CAIKAPTLRDYEQYF. DNA of the CDR3: TGTGCCATAAAAGCCCCGACCCTACGGGACTACGAGCAGTACTTC.

This clone was seen a few times. The chain joins TRBV30 to TRBJ1-4; 8 bases match TRBD1. The germline gives CDR1 GTSNPN, CDR2 SVGIG (reference sequence). Unmatched junction bases numbered 2, after V lost 0 bases and J lost 11 bases. The CDR3 runs to 12 residues. CDR3 in amino acids: CAWSVNRGKLFF. In nucleotides, the CDR3 is TGTGCCTGGAGTGTTAACAGGGGGAAACTGTTTTTT.

In this sample, this clone turned up a few times. This chain connects TRBV2 to TRBJ2-7; D might be TRBD1 (5 bases). Germline V CDR1 and CDR2: SNHLY, FYNNEI. Trimming removed 4 bases from V and 6 bases from J, with 13 bases in between. This CDR3 has 13 residues. For the CDR3, the DNA is TGTGCCAGCAGTGTTCAGGGAACCCTCGAGCAGTACTTC. Translating gives CASSVQGTLEQYF.

The rearrangement joins TRBV7-9 to TRBJ1-5; possibly TRBD1 for D (6 bases). Germline V gives CDR1 SEHNR, CDR2 FQNEAQ (reference sequence). This CDR3 is 15 amino acids long. V shed 4 bases and J shed 5 bases, with 15 bases lying between them. CDR3 in DNA: TGTGCCAGCAGCTGGGGGGGGAACAGGGATCAGCCCCAGCATTTT. This codes for CASSWGGNRDQPQHF.

This sequence joins TRBV2 and TRBJ2-7; no clear D gene. Trimming took off 3 bases at V and 3 bases at J, with 3 bases between the two ends. Germline V gene data show CDR1 as SNHLY and CDR2 as FYNNEI. The CDR3 runs to 11 residues. The CDR3 nucleotides are TGTGCCAGCAGTGAGTACTACGAGCAGTACTTC. Its translation: CASSEYYEQYF.